This T cell receptor (beta chain) was profiled in a study of blood T cell repertoires in COVID-19. Overall study context: COVID-19 samples, acute and convalescent, were from the United States, Italy and Spain.

The method was immunoSEQ multiplex PCR; TCRdb's version includes in-frame clones alone and lacks a portion of them. The sample lists approximately 190,000 clones, approximately 86% occurring once. The receptor was isolated from a man in his 70s with active or convalescent COVID-19. Specimen: peripheral blood.

The CDR3 loop reads CASSATGDDTQYF. CDR3 coding DNA: TGTGCCAGCAGCGCGACAGGGGACGATACGCAGTATTTT. The rearrangement links TRBV9 to TRBJ2-3; TRBD1 agrees at 8 bases. Germline CDR1 is SGDLS and CDR2 is YYNGEE. This CDR3 is built from 13 residues. With V trimmed by 3 bases and J by 6 bases, 3 bases remained unmatched.